This record concerns one T cell receptor beta chain sequence. Its specificity is not known. This PCR relied on a set of 60 Vbeta primers and 13 Jbeta primers. Assay used: immunoSEQ multiplex PCR; TCRdb lists only in-frame clones, some missing. The data show 50,000 to 65,000 clones, 73% seen once. V was shortened by 5 bases and J by 3 bases, with 5 bases between the two germline ends. Germline assignment: CDR1 SGHAT and CDR2 FQNNGV. The CDR3 contains 11 residues. The data are from a study of cytomegalovirus exposure and HLA in healthy donors. At the level of the study: Genotyping showed around 80% of a few hundred donors falling in the Caucasian-associated ancestry cluster.

Overall study results and limits: Most of the CMV-associated TCR beta chains (in a later analysis) appeared to be HLA-restricted. Later work associated 16,951 TCR beta sequences with HLA alleles at 0.05 false discovery rate. Follow-up analysis later connected one missense variant in DCLRE1C with trimming of TCR beta V- and J-genes.

The chain recombines TRBV11-2 with TRBJ2-7; D is ambiguous. This TCR came from a man between 18 and 29 years old in good health and CMV-seronegative. Material: PBMCs. The CDR3 DNA reads TGTGCCAGCAGCCGCAGCTACGAGCAGTACTTC. Translating gives CASSRSYEQYF.